These 24 T cell receptor beta chains were sequenced from one sample in a study of blood T cell repertoires in COVID-19. Profiled with immunoSEQ multiplex PCR; TCRdb holds only in-frame clones, not every one. The sample includes tens of thousands of clones, around 83% of them seen just once. The specimen was peripheral blood. Receptors were obtained from a man younger than 45 with COVID-19, enrolled during active disease.

The rearrangement links TRBV20-1 to TRBJ1-5, with 8 bases aligning to TRBD1. Germline trimming cut 3 bases from V and 6 bases from J; bases unmatched to any gene: 7. Germline V gene sequence: CDR1 DFQATT, CDR2 SNEGSKA (reference sequence). The CDR3 has 14 amino acids. CDR3: CSASGGDRSQPQHF. For the CDR3, the DNA is TGCAGTGCTAGTGGGGGGGACAGGAGTCAGCCCCAGCATTTT.

The chain couples TRBV10-3 to TRBJ1-2; 8 positions agree with TRBD1. Trimming took 3 bases from V and 7 from J; bases not matched to a gene: 7. Germline assignment: CDR1 ENHRY and CDR2 SYGVKD. This CDR3 region has 14 residues. CDR3 in DNA: TGTGCCATCAGTGACGGCAGGGGGCTGTCTGGCTACACCTTC. Protein: CAISDGRGLSGYTF.

CDR3 residues: CASSPDGLRSYEQYF. Here the CDR3 DNA reads TGTGCCAGCAGCCCCGACGGACTACGCTCCTACGAGCAGTACTTC. The chain carries TRBV14 and TRBJ2-7, with D possibly matching TRBD2 (6 bases). The V end was cut by 4 bases, the J end by 0 bases, with 13 bases between. CDR1 and CDR2 (germline): SGHDN, FVKESK. The CDR3 is made up of 15 amino acids.

The chain couples TRBV28 to TRBJ1-2, with no clear D. The CDR3 has 12 amino acids. The ends were cut back, 6 bases at V and 8 bases at J, with 13 bases in the middle. CDR1 and CDR2 from the germline V gene are MDHEN and SYDVKM. The CDR3 DNA reads as TGTGCCAGCAGCCCGGGGATGCTGGGCTACACCTTC. Translated: CASSPGMLGYTF.

The chain carries TRBV27 and TRBJ1-1, with TRBD1 as a possible D gene (5 bases). The CDR3 has 15 amino acids. Germline CDR1 and CDR2: MNHEY and SMNVEV (reference sequence). Trimming removed 0 bases at V and 0 bases at J, with 8 bases between. DNA for the CDR3: TGTGCCAGCAGTTTATCGGGGGGGATGAACACTGAAGCTTTCTTT. Its translation is CASSLSGGMNTEAFF.

The chain employs TRBV10-3 and TRBJ2-5, with TRBD1 matching 11 bases. Germline V lookup: CDR1 ENHRY, CDR2 SYGVKD. The CDR3 length is 14 residues. J gave up 4 bases and V 6 bases, and 4 bases lay outside the gene matches. The CDR3: CAISRDRGRETQYF. As DNA, the CDR3 is TGTGCCATCAGCCGGGACAGGGGGAGAGAGACCCAGTACTTC.

The CDR3 region is CASSLVSGIGTEAFF. The CDR3 region has the DNA TGTGCCAGCAGCCTCGTTTCGGGGATAGGCACTGAAGCTTTCTTT. The chain uses TRBV7-9 and TRBJ1-1; D is uncertain. The V gene lost 5 bases and the J gene lost 4 bases, with 17 bases spanning the gap. The CDR3 loop spans 15 amino acids. Germline V gene data show CDR1 as SEHNR and CDR2 as FQNEAQ (reference sequence).

V gene TRBV11-2 combines with J gene TRBJ1-4; tentatively, D is TRBD1 (5 bases). V was trimmed by 8 bases and J by 8 bases, leaving 24 bases between them. CDR1 is SGHAT, CDR2 FQNNGV, per germline. This CDR3 is 16 amino acids long. The chain's CDR3 is CASSLGTGTLREKLFF. CDR3 sequence (DNA): TGTGCCAGCTCCCTGGGGACTGGGACCCTCCGGGAAAAACTGTTTTTT.

The chain recombines TRBV5-1 with TRBJ2-7; 7 nucleotides agree with TRBD2. Germline assignment: CDR1 SGHRS and CDR2 YFSETQ. The CDR3 sequence is 14 residues long. V was clipped by 3 bases and J by 3 bases; unmatched bases: 6. Here the CDR3 DNA reads TGCGCCAGCAGCTCGGGACTATCAGGCTACGAGCAGTACTTC. Translated, it gives CASSSGLSGYEQYF. The variable domain in full, with the rest retrieved from reference TRBV5-1 and TRBJ2-7, is KAGVTQTPRYLIKTRGQQVTLSCSPISGHRSVSWYQQTPGQGLQFLFEYFSETQRNKGNFPGRFSGRQFSNSRSEMNVSTLELGDSALYLCASSSGLSGYEQYFGPGTRLTVT.

The rearrangement links TRBV29-1 to TRBJ2-5; 7 bases match TRBD1. Trimming took 3 bases from V and 0 from J; bases not matched to a gene: 1. Germline V gene sequence: CDR1 SQVTM, CDR2 ANQGSEA. CDR3 size: 13 residues. In DNA, the CDR3 is TGCAGCGTTGAGGGGACAGACCAAGAGACCCAGTACTTC. Its translation is CSVEGTDQETQYF.

The gene calls are TRBV19 and TRBJ1-1; D remains ambiguous. Germline CDR1 and CDR2: LNHDA and SQIVND (reference sequence). The CDR3 runs 14 residues. Trimming cost V 6 bases and J 0 bases, with 11 bases left between them. CDR3 sequence: CASSIQFMNTEAFF. The CDR3 coding sequence is TGTGCCAGTAGCATACAGTTTATGAACACTGAAGCTTTCTTT.

This clone was counted only a few times. This rearrangement joins TRBV7-9 to TRBJ1-1, with 7 bases identical to TRBD1. J gave up 1 base and V 9 bases, and 11 bases lay outside the gene matches. The germline V gene encodes CDR1 SEHNR and CDR2 FQNEAQ (reference sequence). This CDR3 comprises 15 residues. CDR3 DNA sequence: TGTGCCAGTATGATTCGGGGACAGCAGAACACTGAAGCTTTCTTT. This sequence encodes CASMIRGQQNTEAFF. The whole variable domain, filled in from reference TRBV7-9 and TRBJ1-1, reads DTGVSQNPRHKITKRGQNVTFRCDPISEHNRLYWYRQTLGQGPEFLTYFQNEAQLEKSRLLSDRFSAERPKGSFSTLEIQRTEQGDSAMYLCASMIRGQQNTEAFFGQGTRLTVV.

Of note for this clone: Other DNA sequences in the same sample also yield this CDR3. This chain links TRBV6-5 with TRBJ1-5; TRBD1 agrees at 7 bases. CDR1 and CDR2 from the germline V gene are MNHEY and SVGAGI. The CDR3 totals 13 residues. V trimming: 8 bases; J trimming: 4 bases; junction bases outside the gene matches: 5. CDR3 nucleotide sequence: TGTGCCAGCTCGACAGGGCCTAATCAGCCCCAGCATTTT. It specifies CASSTGPNQPQHF.

The genes are TRBV28 and TRBJ1-2; the match to TRBD1 covers 8 bases. Per the germline V gene, CDR1 is MDHEN and CDR2 is SYDVKM. V trimming: 10 bases; J trimming: 2 bases; junction bases outside the gene matches: 3. CDR3 length: 12 amino acids. The CDR3 DNA is TGTGCCAATGGGGACAGGAACTATGGCTACACCTTC. It yields the protein CANGDRNYGYTF.

V usage is TRBV28 and J usage is TRBJ2-3; 8 nucleotides align to TRBD2. Trimming removed 7 bases from V and 4 bases from J; junction bases left unmatched: 7. Germline V lookup: CDR1 MDHEN, CDR2 SYDVKM. This CDR3 comprises 14 residues. The chain's CDR3 is CASKGAGDSDTQYF. The CDR3 DNA sequence: TGTGCCAGCAAAGGAGCGGGAGATTCAGATACGCAGTATTTT.

The rearrangement joins TRBV27 to TRBJ1-2; D is possibly TRBD1 (5 bases). Trimming removed 6 bases at V and 1 base at J, with 15 bases between. CDR3 size: 15 residues. Germline assignment: CDR1 MNHEY and CDR2 SMNVEV (reference sequence). Written as DNA, the CDR3 is TGTGCCAGCAGCCGAAGCCAGGGTTATAACTATGGCTACACCTTC. Residues: CASSRSQGYNYGYTF.

The rearrangement joins TRBV6-4 to TRBJ2-5; D not certain. V was shortened by 6 bases and J by 2 bases, with 13 bases between the two germline ends. The germline gives CDR1 MRHNA, CDR2 SNTAGT. This CDR3 is built from 14 residues. As DNA, the CDR3 is TGTGCCAGCAGCCAGTCTCCGAATCAAGAGACCCAGTACTTC. Protein product: CASSQSPNQETQYF.

This clone was observed once. This rearrangement joins TRBV10-3 to TRBJ2-7; 7 bases match TRBD1. The germline CDR1 and CDR2 sequences are ENHRY and SYGVKD. V was clipped by 6 bases and J by 2 bases; unmatched bases: 7. The CDR3 sequence is 14 residues long. As DNA, the CDR3 is TGTGCCATCAGATCGGGACAGCACGCCTACGAGCAGTACTTC. Its translation is CAIRSGQHAYEQYF.

The chain links TRBV4-2 to TRBJ2-5; TRBD2 matches at 12 bases. The CDR3 has 17 residues. V lost 1 base, J lost 4 bases, and 7 bases stayed unmatched. CDR1 and CDR2 (germline): LGHNA, YNFKEQ. The CDR3 nucleotides are TGTGCCAGCAGCCAAGGGGTTTCGGGACTAGCGGGAGAGACCCAGTACTTC. Amino acids: CASSQGVSGLAGETQYF.

About this clone itself: The same CDR3 arises from other DNA sequences in this sample as well. This sequence joins TRBV5-1 and TRBJ2-7; 11 positions match TRBD2. Germline trimming cut 4 bases from V and 3 bases from J; bases unmatched to any gene: 3. This CDR3 spans 14 amino acids. The germline V gene has CDR1 SGHRS and CDR2 YFSETQ. CDR3 sequence (DNA): TGCGCCAGCAGCCCCGGGACTAGCGGCTACGAGCAGTACTTC. Translating gives CASSPGTSGYEQYF.

This clone was recorded only once. The chain employs TRBV3-1 (or the pseudogene TRBV3-2) and TRBJ1-3; 8 bases are shared with TRBD1. This CDR3 is 15 amino acids long. V dropped 4 bases and J dropped 0; count of bases not matched to a gene: 2. Germline V gives CDR1 LGHDT, CDR2 YNNKEL (reference sequence). CDR3 amino acids: CASSPGGLSGNTIYF. CDR3 DNA: TGTGCCAGCAGCCCAGGGGGCCTCTCTGGAAACACCATATATTTT.

The rearrangement uses TRBV25-1 and TRBJ2-2; D is uncertain. The CDR3 is 16 amino acids. Germline V gives CDR1 MGHDK, CDR2 SYGVNS. With 1 base removed from V and 0 bases from J, the gap between germline ends came to 9 bases. The CDR3 DNA reads as TGTGCCAGCAGTGAATCCTTAACTACGAACACCGGGGAGCTGTTTTTT. It yields the protein CASSESLTTNTGELFF.

The rearrangement uses TRBV5-1 and TRBJ2-2; D call uncertain. This CDR3 is built from 13 residues. Per the germline V gene, CDR1 is SGHRS and CDR2 is YFSETQ. V gave up 5 bases and J gave up 1 base, with 6 bases separating them. The CDR3 protein is CASRRENTGELFF. DNA of the CDR3: TGCGCCAGCAGGAGAGAGAACACCGGGGAGCTGTTTTTT.

V usage is TRBV4-2 and J usage is TRBJ1-1; 10 bases map to TRBD1. This CDR3 has 16 residues. CDR1 is LGHNA and CDR2 is YNFKEQ in the germline V gene. V trimming: 2 bases; J trimming: 7 bases; junction bases outside the gene matches: 10. CDR3: CASSQSWGGQGNEAFF. The CDR3, as DNA: TGTGCCAGCAGCCAATCTTGGGGGGGACAGGGGAATGAAGCTTTCTTT.